Below are 30 T cell receptor beta chains sequenced from a single sample in a study of cytomegalovirus exposure and HLA in healthy donors. A multiplex PCR was run with 60 Vbeta primers and 13 Jbeta primers. The repertoire was sequenced with immunoSEQ multiplex PCR; TCRdb's copy has only in-frame clones and lacks some. This table has 55,000 or so clones, about four fifths appearing once. Input material: PBMCs. These receptors all come from a female donor in good health and CMV-seronegative.

The rearrangement links TRBV30 to TRBJ2-2, with 7 bases that match TRBD1. The J segment lost 4 bases and the V segment lost 5 bases, leaving 4 bases of the junction unmatched. This CDR3 is 13 amino acids long. Germline CDR1 GTSNPN, CDR2 SVGIG (reference sequence). The CDR3 spells CAWQGQSTGELFF. CDR3 DNA sequence: TGTGCCTGGCAGGGACAGTCCACCGGGGAGCTGTTTTTT.

This chain uses TRBV4-3 with TRBJ2-7, with D tentatively TRBD1 (5 bases). The V gene lost 4 bases and the J gene lost 2 bases, with 12 bases spanning the gap. CDR1 is LGHNA and CDR2 is YSLEER in the germline V gene. The CDR3 extends over 14 amino acids. The CDR3 nucleotides are TGCGCCAGCAGCCCCAGGGTAAAGGCCTACGAGCAGTACTTC. It specifies CASSPRVKAYEQYF.

J is TRBJ2-7 and V is TRBV25-1, with 13 bases fitting TRBD2. The CDR3 contains 15 residues. V trimming: 6 bases; J trimming: 2 bases; junction bases outside the gene matches: 4. CDR1 is MGHDK and CDR2 is SYGVNS in the germline V gene. In DNA form, the CDR3 reads TGTGCCAGCAGCGAAACTAGCGGGGGGGCCTACGAGCAGTACTTC. It is translated as CASSETSGGAYEQYF.

The chain has TRBV7-2 and TRBJ1-1; no clear D gene. This CDR3 is built from 14 residues. Looked up from germline, CDR1 is SGHTA and CDR2 is FQGNSA. Trimming took off 7 bases at V and 5 bases at J, with 17 bases between the two ends. Written as DNA, the CDR3 is TGTGCCAGCACCCTTACTCTCGGGGTTACTGAAGCTTTCTTT. Encoded protein: CASTLTLGVTEAFF.

The chain combines TRBV21-1 with TRBJ1-5; the D call TRBD1 from the table was never checked on the DNA. TRBV21-1 is a listed pseudogene. The CDR3 is 21 amino acids. The CDR3 is CASSKGSPLVTSTSLNQPQHF. CDR3 DNA: TGTGCCAGCAGCAAAGGAAGTCCCCTCGTGACATCTACCAGTCTCAATCAGCCCCAGCATTTT.

The chain links TRBV5-5 to TRBJ1-2, with TRBD1 identical over 7 bases. Trimming removed 4 bases from V and 3 bases from J; junction bases left unmatched: 12. This CDR3 is 16 amino acids long. Germline V gene lookup returns CDR1 SGHKS and CDR2 YYEKEE (reference sequence). CDR3 nucleotides: TGTGCCAGCAGCCCTCCGACGGGCCAGGGGGACTATGGCTACACCTTC. This sequence encodes CASSPPTGQGDYGYTF.

This clone has only one observation. The J gene is TRBJ1-1, the V gene TRBV4-1, with D possibly matching TRBD1 (5 bases). The ends were cut back, 0 bases at V and 3 bases at J, with 23 bases in the middle. This CDR3 spans 19 amino acids. The germline V gene has CDR1 MGHRA and CDR2 YSYEKL. The CDR3 loop reads CASSQEAFHDSYWDTEAFF. CDR3 nucleotide sequence: TGCGCCAGCAGCCAAGAGGCTTTCCACGACAGCTACTGGGACACTGAAGCTTTCTTT.

This clone was observed once. For the CDR3, the DNA is TGTGCCAGTAGTATCGCAGGGATGACTGAAGCTTTCTTT. Encoded protein: CASSIAGMTEAFF. The rearrangement uses TRBV19 and TRBJ1-1; perhaps TRBD1 as D (5 bases). This CDR3 spans 13 amino acids. Trimming pared 3 bases from V and 5 bases from J, leaving 10 bases between. The V gene's germline CDR1 is LNHDA and CDR2 SQIVND (reference sequence). The entire variable domain, with the rest obtained from reference TRBV19 and TRBJ1-1, is as follows: DGGITQSPKYLFRKEGQNVTLSCEQNLNHDAMYWYRQDPGQGLRLIYYSQIVNDFQKGDIAEGYSVSREKKESFPLTVTSAQKNPTAFYLCASSIAGMTEAFFGQGTRLTVV.

The chain recombines TRBV6-6 with TRBJ2-3, with D perhaps TRBD1 (5 bases). Germline CDR1 MNHNY, CDR2 SVGAGI (reference sequence). The CDR3 runs to 15 residues. V lost 4 bases to trimming and J lost 0 bases, with 11 bases between them. Written as DNA, the CDR3 is TGTGCCAGCAGTTGGGGCCTTGGGAGCACAGATACGCAGTATTTT. It codes for CASSWGLGSTDTQYF.

This chain connects TRBV7-9 to TRBJ2-2; TRBD1 aligns across 9 bases. Unmatched junction bases numbered 12, after V lost 5 bases and J lost 8 bases. This CDR3 spans 16 amino acids. CDR1 is SEHNR, CDR2 FQNEAQ, per germline (reference sequence). The chain's CDR3 is CASSPRPQGARGELFF. CDR3 nucleotide sequence: TGTGCCAGCAGCCCCCGTCCACAGGGGGCAAGGGGGGAGCTGTTTTTT.

This chain joins TRBV7-9 and TRBJ2-7; D uncertain. The germline V and J ends were trimmed by 5 bases and 4 bases, with 9 bases remaining between them. In germline, CDR1 is SEHNR, CDR2 FQNEAQ (reference sequence). There are 12 residues in the CDR3. The CDR3: CASSPTAYEQYF. The CDR3, as DNA: TGTGCCAGCAGCCCTACAGCTTACGAGCAGTACTTC.

This chain connects TRBV19 to TRBJ2-1, with 13 nucleotides matching TRBD2. The ends lost 6 bases at V and 8 bases at J; junction bases unmatched: 7. The CDR3 contains 15 residues. The germline CDR1 and CDR2 sequences are LNHDA and SQIVND (reference sequence). CDR3 in DNA: TGTGCCAGTAGCACTAGCGGGGGGGGAATCGATGAGCAGTTCTTC. It yields the protein CASSTSGGGIDEQFF.

CDR3 coding DNA: TGTGCCAGTAGTATAGAAGGGGGCCCTGAGACCCAGTACTTC. Protein sequence: CASSIEGGPETQYF. The rearrangement joins TRBV19 to TRBJ2-5; TRBD1 matches 7 bases. Germline trimming cut 0 bases from V and 5 bases from J; bases unmatched to any gene: 3. Germline lookup yields CDR1 LNHDA and CDR2 SQIVND (reference sequence). The CDR3 totals 14 residues.

This chain links TRBV18 with TRBJ1-5; the D gene is possibly TRBD1 (5 bases). The CDR3 has 15 residues. V was trimmed by 4 bases and J by 5 bases, leaving 15 bases between them. CDR1 and CDR2 (germline): KGHSH, LQKENI. The CDR3 sequence is CASSRSRGRDQPQHF. CDR3 DNA: TGTGCCAGCTCACGGAGTCGGGGGAGGGATCAGCCCCAGCATTTT.

This chain connects TRBV19 to TRBJ2-3, with D tentatively TRBD1 (6 bases). The ends were cut back, 5 bases at V and 0 bases at J, with 21 bases in the middle. Germline values: CDR1 LNHDA, CDR2 SQIVND (reference sequence). The CDR3 runs to 18 residues. The CDR3 here is CASSLRQEPAYSTDTQYF. DNA for the CDR3: TGTGCCAGTAGTCTGCGACAGGAACCCGCTTATAGCACAGATACGCAGTATTTT.

V usage is TRBV5-4 and J usage is TRBJ2-3; 10 bases fit TRBD2. The CDR3 sequence is 16 residues long. J lost 4 bases, V lost 1 base, and 6 bases had no gene match. The germline V gene encodes CDR1 SGHNT and CDR2 YYREEE (reference sequence). CDR3 in amino acids: CASSLPSGGSSDTQYF. In nucleotides, the CDR3 is TGTGCCAGCAGCTTGCCTAGCGGGGGATCGTCAGATACGCAGTATTTT.

The J gene is TRBJ2-7, the V gene TRBV29-1; 9 bases fit TRBD1. CDR1 is SQVTM and CDR2 is ANQGSEA in the germline V gene. J was trimmed by 6 bases and V by 3 bases; bases with no gene match: 3. The CDR3 totals 12 residues. The CDR3 loop reads CSVDADRGEQYF. The CDR3 DNA follows: TGCAGCGTTGACGCGGACAGGGGCGAGCAGTACTTC.

CDR3 DNA sequence: TGCGCCAGCAGCTTGCCTAGACTAGCGGGGGGTAGCTCCTACAATGAGCAGTTCTTC. It specifies CASSLPRLAGGSSYNEQFF. The chain carries TRBV5-1 and TRBJ2-1, with TRBD2 matching 13 bases. Per germline, CDR1 SGHRS and CDR2 YFSETQ. V dropped 1 base and J dropped 0; count of bases not matched to a gene: 7. This CDR3 is 19 amino acids long.

This clone has a handful of counts. The rearrangement links TRBV29-1 to TRBJ1-1, with D unresolved. The CDR3 is 13 amino acids. Trimming removed 6 bases at V and 0 bases at J, with 11 bases between. Germline V lookup: CDR1 SQVTM, CDR2 ANQGSEA. In nucleotides, the CDR3 is TGCAGCGTACACGGACTAATGAACACTGAAGCTTTCTTT. Amino acids: CSVHGLMNTEAFF.

This sequence joins TRBV5-6 and TRBJ2-7; D may be TRBD1 (6 bases). With 4 bases removed from V and 4 bases from J, the gap between germline ends came to 9 bases. Germline CDR1 and CDR2: SGHDT and YYEEEE. The CDR3 is 12 residues long. In nucleotides, the CDR3 is TGTGCCAGCAGCCTCAGGGGATACGAGCAGTACTTC. Translated: CASSLRGYEQYF.

Here the CDR3 DNA reads TGTGCCAGCTCGCTTGGACAGGACAACTACGAGCAGTACTTC. Translated: CASSLGQDNYEQYF. This chain uses TRBV18 with TRBJ2-7; 7 bases are shared with TRBD1. Trimming cost V 6 bases and J 3 bases; bases outside gene matches: 8. CDR3 length: 14 residues. In germline, CDR1 is KGHSH, CDR2 LQKENI.

The V gene is TRBV6-5, the J gene TRBJ2-7, with 10 bases identical to TRBD2. With V trimmed by 4 bases and J by 8 bases, 8 bases remained unmatched. The CDR3 contains 14 residues. Germline V gene lookup returns CDR1 MNHEY and CDR2 SVGAGI. The CDR3 sequence is CASSWGGTSAKQYF. The CDR3 DNA reads TGTGCCAGCAGTTGGGGTGGGACTAGCGCTAAGCAGTACTTC.

The J gene is TRBJ2-1, the V gene TRBV18, with 9 bases fitting TRBD2. With 3 bases clipped from V and 0 bases from J, the junction kept 24 bases outside the gene matches. Germline V CDR1 and CDR2: KGHSH, LQKENI. The length of the CDR3 is 23 residues. The CDR3 coding sequence is TGTGCCAGCTCACCCGTCGACTGGAAGGGGGCGAGCGGGGGGCTCAACTCCTACAATGAGCAGTTCTTC. Translating it yields CASSPVDWKGASGGLNSYNEQFF.

V usage is TRBV6-5 and J usage is TRBJ1-1, with a weak D call TRBD1 (5 bases). The V end was cut by 7 bases, the J end by 2 bases, with 14 bases between. CDR3 length: 14 amino acids. Germline V gives CDR1 MNHEY, CDR2 SVGAGI. The CDR3: CASMQGPLNTEAFF. DNA for the CDR3: TGTGCCAGCATGCAGGGTCCCCTAAACACTGAAGCTTTCTTT.

V is TRBV7-2 and J is TRBJ1-5; no clear D. The V gene lost 0 bases and the J gene lost 2 bases, with 5 bases spanning the gap. Germline CDR1 reads SGHTA; CDR2 reads FQGNSA. This CDR3 is built from 14 residues. CDR3 in amino acids: CASSLAAGNQPQHF. Here the CDR3 DNA reads TGTGCCAGCAGCTTAGCGGCAGGCAATCAGCCCCAGCATTTT.

The rearrangement links TRBV7-2 to TRBJ1-2; 7 bases are a match to TRBD1. Germline loops: CDR1 SGHTA, CDR2 FQGNSA. Trimming took 1 base from V and 8 from J; bases not matched to a gene: 10. The CDR3 totals 15 residues. Here the CDR3 DNA reads TGTGCCAGCAGCTTAGGGACGACAGGGAGAAGAGGCTACACCTTC. This translates into CASSLGTTGRRGYTF.

This clone was recorded once. The chain joins TRBV19 to TRBJ2-5; 8 bases line up with TRBD2. This CDR3 is built from 11 residues. The ends lost 4 bases at V and 12 bases at J; junction bases unmatched: 4. Germline values: CDR1 LNHDA, CDR2 SQIVND (reference sequence). The CDR3 spells CASSNRLAKYF. CDR3 sequence (DNA): TGTGCCAGTAGTAATCGACTAGCGAAGTACTTC.

The chain combines TRBV5-7 with TRBJ1-6; D is possibly TRBD1 (6 bases). Being an ORF, TRBV5-7 has a function that is uncertain. The CDR3 has 11 amino acids. V shed 8 bases and J shed 8 bases, with 8 bases lying between them. As DNA, the CDR3 is TGTGCCAGACAGGGTGATTCACCCCTCCACTTT. Protein sequence: CARQGDSPLHF.

CDR3 coding DNA: TGTGCCAGCAGTTACTCGTCTCAGGCCATCGGAGATACGCAGTATTTT. Its protein is CASSYSSQAIGDTQYF. The chain is built from TRBV6-5 and TRBJ2-3; D is undetermined. Germline CDR1 MNHEY, CDR2 SVGAGI. Trimming removed 0 bases from V and 5 bases from J, with 15 bases in between. This CDR3 spans 16 amino acids.

The J gene is TRBJ2-2, the V gene TRBV19; D gene unclear. Germline assignment: CDR1 LNHDA and CDR2 SQIVND (reference sequence). The CDR3 runs to 14 residues. Trimming took off 2 bases at V and 4 bases at J, with 8 bases between the two ends. The CDR3 bases are TGTGCCAGTAGTATAAGGAGCGCCACCGGGGAGCTGTTTTTT. As protein: CASSIRSATGELFF.